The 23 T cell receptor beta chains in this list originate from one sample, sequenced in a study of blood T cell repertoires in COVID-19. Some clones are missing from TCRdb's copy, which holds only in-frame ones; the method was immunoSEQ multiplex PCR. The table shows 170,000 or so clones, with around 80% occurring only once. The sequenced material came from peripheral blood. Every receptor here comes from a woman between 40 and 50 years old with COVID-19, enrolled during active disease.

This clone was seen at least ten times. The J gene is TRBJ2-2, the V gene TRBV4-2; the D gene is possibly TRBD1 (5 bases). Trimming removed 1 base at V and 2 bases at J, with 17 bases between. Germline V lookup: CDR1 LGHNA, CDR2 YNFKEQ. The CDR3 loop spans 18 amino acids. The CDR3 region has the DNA TGTGCCAGCAGCCAAGGCAGCACCTCGACAGCCAACACCGGGGAGCTGTTTTTT. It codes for CASSQGSTSTANTGELFF.

The CDR3 sequence: CASSRGNQPQHF. CDR3 in DNA: TGTGCCAGCAGCCGGGGGAATCAGCCCCAGCATTTT. The J gene is TRBJ1-5, the V gene TRBV9; possible D gene TRBD1, 5 bases. The CDR3 runs 12 residues. V was trimmed by 4 bases and J by 4 bases, leaving 6 bases between them. In germline, CDR1 is SGDLS, CDR2 YYNGEE.

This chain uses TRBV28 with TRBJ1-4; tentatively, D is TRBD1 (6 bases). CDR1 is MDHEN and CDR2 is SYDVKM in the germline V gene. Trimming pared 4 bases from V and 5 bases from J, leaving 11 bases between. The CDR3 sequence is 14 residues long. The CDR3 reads CASSSLGANEKLFF. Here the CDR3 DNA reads TGTGCCAGCAGTTCGCTGGGGGCAAATGAAAAACTGTTTTTT.

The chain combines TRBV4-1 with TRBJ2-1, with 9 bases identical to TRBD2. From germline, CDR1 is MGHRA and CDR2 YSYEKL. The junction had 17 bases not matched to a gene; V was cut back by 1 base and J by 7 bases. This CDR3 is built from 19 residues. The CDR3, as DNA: TGCGCCAGCAGCCAAGTCCCCGGTACCGTTAGCGGGAGCATAAATGAGCAGTTCTTC. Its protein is CASSQVPGTVSGSINEQFF.

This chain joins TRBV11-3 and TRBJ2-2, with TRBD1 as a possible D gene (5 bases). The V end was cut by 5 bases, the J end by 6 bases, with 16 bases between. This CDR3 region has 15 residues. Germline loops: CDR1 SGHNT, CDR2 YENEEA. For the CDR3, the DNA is TGTGCCAGCAGCCGAGACAGCAGGGCCCCCGGGGAGCTGTTTTTT. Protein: CASSRDSRAPGELFF.

CDR3 region: CASSIVSHRGPYGYTF. The CDR3, as DNA: TGTGCCAGTAGTATAGTGTCTCACAGGGGGCCCTATGGCTACACCTTC. This chain connects TRBV19 to TRBJ1-2, with 9 bases fitting TRBD1. Germline values: CDR1 LNHDA, CDR2 SQIVND (reference sequence). The CDR3 totals 16 residues. V dropped 1 base and J dropped 4; count of bases not matched to a gene: 7.

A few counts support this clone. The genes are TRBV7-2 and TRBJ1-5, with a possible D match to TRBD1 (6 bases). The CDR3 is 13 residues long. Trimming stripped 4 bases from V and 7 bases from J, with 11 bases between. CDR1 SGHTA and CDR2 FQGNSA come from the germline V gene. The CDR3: CASSYYRAQPQHF. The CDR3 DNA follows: TGTGCCAGCAGCTACTACAGGGCCCAGCCCCAGCATTTT.

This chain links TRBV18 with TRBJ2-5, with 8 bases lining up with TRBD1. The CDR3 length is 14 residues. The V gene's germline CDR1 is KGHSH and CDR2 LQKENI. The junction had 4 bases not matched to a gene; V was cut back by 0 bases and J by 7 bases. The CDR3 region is CASSPPTDRVTQYF. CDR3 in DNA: TGTGCCAGCTCACCACCAACGGACAGGGTGACCCAGTACTTC.

CDR3 bases: TGTGCCAGTATGGGCAGAAAGAACACTGAAGCTTTCTTT. It yields the protein CASMGRKNTEAFF. V usage is TRBV19 and J usage is TRBJ1-1; D gene ambiguous. Germline V CDR1 and CDR2: LNHDA, SQIVND (reference sequence). The CDR3 covers 13 residues. V lost 7 bases and J 1 base, leaving 10 bases between the germline ends.

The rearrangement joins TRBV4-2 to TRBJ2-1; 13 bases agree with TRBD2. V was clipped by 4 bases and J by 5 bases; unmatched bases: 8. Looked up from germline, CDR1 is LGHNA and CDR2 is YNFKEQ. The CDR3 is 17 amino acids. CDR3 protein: CASSRASGTSGNNEQFF. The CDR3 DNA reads TGTGCCAGCAGCCGGGCCTCCGGGACTAGCGGGAACAATGAGCAGTTCTTC.

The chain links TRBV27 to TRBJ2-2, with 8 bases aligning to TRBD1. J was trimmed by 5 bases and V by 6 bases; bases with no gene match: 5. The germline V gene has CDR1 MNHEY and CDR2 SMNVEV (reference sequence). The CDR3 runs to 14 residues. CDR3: CASRTGARTGELFF. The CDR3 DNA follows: TGTGCCAGCAGGACAGGGGCACGGACCGGGGAGCTGTTTTTT.

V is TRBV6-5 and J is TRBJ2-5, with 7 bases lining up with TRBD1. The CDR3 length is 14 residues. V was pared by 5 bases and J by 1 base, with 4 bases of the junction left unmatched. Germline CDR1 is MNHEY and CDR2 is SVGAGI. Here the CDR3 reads CASSTGTAQETQYF. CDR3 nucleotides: TGTGCCAGCAGTACAGGGACAGCCCAAGAGACCCAGTACTTC.

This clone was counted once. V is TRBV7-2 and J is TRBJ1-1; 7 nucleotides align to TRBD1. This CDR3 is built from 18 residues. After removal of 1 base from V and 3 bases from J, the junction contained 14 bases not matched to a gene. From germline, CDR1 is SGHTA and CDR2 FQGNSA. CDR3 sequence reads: CASSLVLLTGRFDTEAFF. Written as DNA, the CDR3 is TGTGCCAGCAGCTTAGTTCTATTGACAGGGAGATTCGACACTGAAGCTTTCTTT.

The CDR3 DNA reads TGTGCCAGCAGAACGGACTCGACGAATGAGCAGTTCTTC. Translating it yields CASRTDSTNEQFF. This chain joins TRBV28 and TRBJ2-1, with D tentatively TRBD2 (5 bases). The V and J ends lost 6 bases and 7 bases respectively, with 13 bases between them. The CDR3 is made up of 13 amino acids. Germline V CDR1 and CDR2: MDHEN, SYDVKM.

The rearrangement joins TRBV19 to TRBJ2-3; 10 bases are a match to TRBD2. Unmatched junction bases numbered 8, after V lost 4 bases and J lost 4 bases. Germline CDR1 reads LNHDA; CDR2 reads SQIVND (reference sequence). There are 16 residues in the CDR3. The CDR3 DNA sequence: TGTGCCAGTAGTAGGCTAGCGGGAGACGTTGCAGATACGCAGTATTTT. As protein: CASSRLAGDVADTQYF.

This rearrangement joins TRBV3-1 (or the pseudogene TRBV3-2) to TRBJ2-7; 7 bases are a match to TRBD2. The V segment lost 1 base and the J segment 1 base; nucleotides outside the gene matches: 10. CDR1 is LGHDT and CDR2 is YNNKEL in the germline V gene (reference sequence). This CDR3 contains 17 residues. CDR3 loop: CASSQGASVGRSYEQYF. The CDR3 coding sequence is TGTGCCAGCAGCCAAGGGGCATCCGTCGGGAGGTCCTACGAGCAGTACTTC.

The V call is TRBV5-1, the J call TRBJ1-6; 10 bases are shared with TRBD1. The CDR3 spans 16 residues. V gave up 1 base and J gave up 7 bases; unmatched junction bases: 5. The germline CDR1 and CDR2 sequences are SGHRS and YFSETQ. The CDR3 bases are TGCGCCAGCAGCTTGACAGAGACAGGGGGCAATTCACCCCTCCACTTT. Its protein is CASSLTETGGNSPLHF.

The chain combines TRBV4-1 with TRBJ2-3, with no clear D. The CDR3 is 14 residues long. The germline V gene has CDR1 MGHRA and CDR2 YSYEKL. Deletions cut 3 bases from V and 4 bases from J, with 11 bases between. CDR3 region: CASSQHEASDTQYF. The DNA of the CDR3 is TGCGCCAGCAGCCAGCATGAGGCTTCAGATACGCAGTATTTT.

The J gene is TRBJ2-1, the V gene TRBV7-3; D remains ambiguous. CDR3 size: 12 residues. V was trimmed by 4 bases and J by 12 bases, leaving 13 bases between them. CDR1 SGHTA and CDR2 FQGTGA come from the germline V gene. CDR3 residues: CASSSPGSSQFF. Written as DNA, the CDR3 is TGTGCCAGCAGCTCCCCGGGTAGTTCGCAGTTCTTC.

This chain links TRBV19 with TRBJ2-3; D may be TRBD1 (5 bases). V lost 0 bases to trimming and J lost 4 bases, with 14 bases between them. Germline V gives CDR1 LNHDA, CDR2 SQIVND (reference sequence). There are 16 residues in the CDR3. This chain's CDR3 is CASSIDGLDRSDTQYF. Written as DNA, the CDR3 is TGTGCCAGTAGTATAGACGGTCTTGACAGATCAGATACGCAGTATTTT.

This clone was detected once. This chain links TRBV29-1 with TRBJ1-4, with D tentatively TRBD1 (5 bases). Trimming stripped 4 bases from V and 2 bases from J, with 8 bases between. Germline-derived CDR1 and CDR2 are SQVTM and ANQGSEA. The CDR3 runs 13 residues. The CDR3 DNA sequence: TGCAGCGTTGGTGGGGCTACTAATGAAAAACTGTTTTTT. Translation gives CSVGGATNEKLFF.

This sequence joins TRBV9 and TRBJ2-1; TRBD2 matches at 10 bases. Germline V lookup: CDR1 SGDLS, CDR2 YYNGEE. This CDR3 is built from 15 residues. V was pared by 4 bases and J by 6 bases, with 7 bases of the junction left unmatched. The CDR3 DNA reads TGTGCCAGCAGCCCCCGGCTAGCGGGGGTCAATGAGCAGTTCTTC. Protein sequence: CASSPRLAGVNEQFF.

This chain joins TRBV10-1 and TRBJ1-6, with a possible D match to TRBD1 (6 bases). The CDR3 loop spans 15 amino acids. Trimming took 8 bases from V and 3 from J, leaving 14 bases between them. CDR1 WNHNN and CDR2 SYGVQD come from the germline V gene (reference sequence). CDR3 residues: CASPESDSYNSPLHF. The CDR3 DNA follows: TGCGCCAGCCCTGAGTCGGACAGCTATAATTCACCCCTCCACTTT.